The text below deals with one T cell receptor (beta chain). Its specific antigen is unknown. No much larger clone is present one base from it, and per-base qualities are unavailable. The sample comes from a study of blood T cell repertoires in COVID-19 (dated by TCRdb to about 2020). For context, the study as a whole: Collaborator samples came from the United States, Italy and Spain and covered acute and convalescent phases of COVID-19. The samples were drawn from the first 160 participants of the ongoing ImmuneRACE study and from more than 1,000 subjects provided by 6 global collaborators. The repertoires were made available in a free public database intended to serve as a resource for research on the immune response to SARS-CoV-2. Subjects who had been exposed to COVID-19, were actively infected with it, or had recovered from it provided the deeply sampled blood TCRbeta repertoires that made up the dataset. Nearly every sample came with metadata listing a de-identified subject ID, COVID-19 status, age in years and sex. HLA class I and class II types, where available, came from metadata supplied by the sample provider rather than from assay-based typing. The prospective study material was composed of cDNA or gDNA derived from T cells, B-cell-depleted T cells, or PBMCs. The investigation overall reported the following: Clinical and demographic metadata were provided uncurated, with the amount varying by source and participant.

TCRbeta CDR3 regions were amplified from genomic DNA using the immunoSEQ Assay, a bias-controlled multiplex PCR. The original pipeline was this. Within the assay, amplification of reference gene primers was used to estimate how many nucleated cells each sample contained. To quantify the absolute abundance of each unique TCRbeta CDR3 rearrangement, sequence reads were collapsed and filtered. For each sample, productive Simpson clonality was calculated as the square root of Simpson's diversity index across productive rearrangements. Imported from immuneACCESS, the table was reduced by TCRdb to in-frame sequences with V and J called. These copies leave out some clones; in studies compared against another copy, an unresolved V gene accounts for under half, and the cause of the remainder is not known. The V and J calls and the clone size are those of that table, but D and trimming were determined from the DNA. This sample holds under 130,000 clones; about 90% were observed only once. The ten top clones hold 6.2% of the sample.

The CDR3 has 16 amino acids, counting the end cysteine and phenylalanine. CDR3 DNA is the only sequence kept; it has 48 bases, read in frame from the first base. Unmatched junction bases come to 5, with V trimmed by 3 bases and J by 1 base. Sequences LGHDT (CDR1) and YNNKEL (CDR2) are obtained from the germline V gene (reference sequence). Whole blood was collected in K2EDTA tubes by collaborating institutions according to the institutions' own protocols. For TCRbeta analysis, collaborators shipped samples in one of three forms: frozen whole blood, isolated PBMCs, or DNA extracted from either of those sample types.

The chain is encoded by TRBV3-1 (or the pseudogene TRBV3-2) joined to TRBJ1-4; 7 of the junction bases match TRBD1. This sequence was found in a human donor in a cohort sampled during active COVID-19. Sequencing input: peripheral blood. CDR3 loop: CASSHRWTGTNEKLFF. Here is the DNA: TGTGCCAGCAGCCACCGCTGGACAGGAACTAATGAAAAACTGTTTTTT.